Listed below are T cell receptor beta chains from one sample, sequenced in a study of blood T cells in healthy people across ages. From the 5' RACE reads, TCRdb called clonotypes with MiXCR, one entry per CDR3 protein. The sample shows 1.5 million to 2 million distinct CDR3 sequences, 39% of them seen only once. Input material: blood. These receptors were taken from a human donor in good health. Both conserved end residues are part of each CDR3. The order of the fields is D gene, clone size, V gene, J gene, CDR3 protein, CDR3 DNA. D genes are given only for firm matches. Some rows have no size entry. The others give once, few or many, or a class for an expanded clone.

D gene: NA; clone size: NA; V gene: TRBV20-1; J gene: TRBJ2-7; CDR3 protein: CSARSTRTYEQYF; CDR3 DNA: TGCAGTGCTAGGTCGACTAGAACCTACGAGCAGTACTTC
D gene: TRBD1; clone size: NA; V gene: TRBV6-6; J gene: TRBJ2-7; CDR3 protein: CASSIQGVNGEQYF; CDR3 DNA: TGTGCCAGCAGTATACAGGGGGTCAACGGCGAGCAGTACTTC
D gene: NA; clone size: NA; V gene: TRBV10-3; J gene: TRBJ2-3; CDR3 protein: CAISESIFGTDTQYF; CDR3 DNA: TGTGCCATCAGTGAGTCGATATTCGGTACAGATACGCAGTATTTT
D gene: NA; clone size: few; V gene: TRBV20-1; J gene: TRBJ2-5; CDR3 protein: CSAGDPDRQETQYF; CDR3 DNA: TGCAGTGCTGGGGACCCTGACAGGCAAGAGACCCAGTACTTC
D gene: NA; clone size: NA; V gene: TRBV7-2; J gene: TRBJ1-1; CDR3 protein: CASSLGTRLNTEAFF; CDR3 DNA: TGTGCCAGCAGCCTCGGGACACGACTGAACACTGAAGCTTTCTTT
D gene: NA; clone size: NA; V gene: TRBV9; J gene: TRBJ2-7; CDR3 protein: CASSPGGMGNEQYF; CDR3 DNA: TGTGCCAGCAGCCCCGGAGGGATGGGGAACGAGCAGTACTTC
D gene: NA; clone size: NA; V gene: TRBV4-3; J gene: TRBJ2-5; CDR3 protein: CASSHRQSRGETQYF; CDR3 DNA: TGCGCCAGCAGCCACAGACAGTCTAGGGGGGAGACCCAGTACTTC
D gene: NA; clone size: NA; V gene: TRBV11-2; J gene: TRBJ2-1; CDR3 protein: CASSPLGGSLLGQFF; CDR3 DNA: TGTGCCAGCAGCCCGTTGGGGGGCTCATTGTTGGGGCAGTTCTTC
D gene: TRBD1; clone size: few; V gene: TRBV27; J gene: TRBJ2-5; CDR3 protein: CASSFISAGGETQYF; CDR3 DNA: TGTGCCAGCAGTTTTATCTCGGCAGGGGGTGAGACCCAGTACTTC
D gene: NA; clone size: NA; V gene: TRBV6-5; J gene: TRBJ1-1; CDR3 protein: CASNSQRGDEAFF; CDR3 DNA: TGTGCCAGCAATTCCCAGAGGGGAGACGAAGCTTTCTTT
D gene: TRBD1; clone size: NA; V gene: TRBV6-1; J gene: TRBJ2-7; CDR3 protein: CASSENIPGQGYEQYF; CDR3 DNA: TGTGCCAGCAGTGAAAATATTCCGGGACAGGGCTACGAGCAGTACTTC
D gene: NA; clone size: few; V gene: TRBV7-2; J gene: TRBJ2-3; CDR3 protein: CASSPVASRANTDTQYF; CDR3 DNA: TGTGCCAGCAGCCCCGTGGCAAGTCGCGCTAACACAGATACGCAGTATTTT
D gene: NA; clone size: few; V gene: TRBV5-1; J gene: TRBJ2-1; CDR3 protein: CASSTGGGGGEQFF; CDR3 DNA: TGCGCCAGCAGCACAGGCGGGGGCGGGGGTGAGCAGTTCTTC
D gene: NA; clone size: few; V gene: TRBV5-1; J gene: TRBJ2-4; CDR3 protein: CASSPPTASAKNIQYF; CDR3 DNA: TGCGCCAGCAGCCCACCTACGGCTAGCGCTAAAAACATTCAGTACTTC
D gene: TRBD2; clone size: few; V gene: TRBV20-1; J gene: TRBJ2-3; CDR3 protein: CSASGTRGDTQYF; CDR3 DNA: TGCAGTGCTAGTGGGACTAGGGGAGATACGCAGTATTTT
D gene: NA; clone size: once; V gene: TRBV5-1; J gene: TRBJ1-1; CDR3 protein: CASSLDPPGTEAFF; CDR3 DNA: TGCGCCAGCAGCTTGGACCCCCCGGGCACTGAAGCTTTCTTT
D gene: NA; clone size: few; V gene: TRBV20-1; J gene: TRBJ2-7; CDR3 protein: CSARRDRHEQYF; CDR3 DNA: TGCAGTGCTCGAAGAGATAGGCACGAGCAGTACTTC
D gene: NA; clone size: NA; V gene: TRBV5-1; J gene: TRBJ1-3; CDR3 protein: CASSLGYRERNTIYF; CDR3 DNA: TGCGCCAGCAGCCTTGGTTACAGGGAGCGAAACACCATATATTTT
D gene: NA; clone size: few; V gene: TRBV7-9; J gene: TRBJ2-3; CDR3 protein: CASSLALLGTDTQYF; CDR3 DNA: TGTGCCAGCAGCCTAGCGCTCTTGGGAACAGATACGCAGTATTTT
D gene: NA; clone size: NA; V gene: TRBV20-1; J gene: TRBJ1-2; CDR3 protein: CSARVGPTYNYGYTF; CDR3 DNA: TGCAGTGCTAGAGTGGGGCCTACTTACAACTATGGCTACACCTTC
D gene: NA; clone size: few; V gene: TRBV12-3/TRBV12-4; J gene: TRBJ1-2; CDR3 protein: CASSLANSGQMNGYTF; CDR3 DNA: TGTGCCAGCAGTTTAGCTAACTCTGGACAGATGAATGGCTACACCTTC
D gene: TRBD2; clone size: NA; V gene: TRBV20-1; J gene: TRBJ2-7; CDR3 protein: CSARDVGLAYEQYF; CDR3 DNA: TGCAGTGCTAGAGATGTAGGACTAGCTTACGAGCAGTACTTC
D gene: NA; clone size: few; V gene: TRBV12-3/TRBV12-4; J gene: TRBJ2-3; CDR3 protein: CASSTGSDTQYF; CDR3 DNA: TGTGCCAGCTCAACAGGGTCAGATACGCAGTATTTT
D gene: TRBD2; clone size: NA; V gene: TRBV5-1; J gene: TRBJ2-7; CDR3 protein: CASSLGTSGGDEQYF; CDR3 DNA: TGCGCCAGCAGCTTGGGCACTAGCGGGGGGGACGAGCAGTACTTC
D gene: NA; clone size: NA; V gene: TRBV10-3; J gene: TRBJ1-6; CDR3 protein: CAISEYKDNSPLHF; CDR3 DNA: TGTGCCATCAGTGAGTACAAAGATAATTCACCCCTCCACTTT
D gene: NA; clone size: NA; V gene: TRBV20-1; J gene: TRBJ2-1; CDR3 protein: CSARETPRSSYEQFF; CDR3 DNA: TGCAGTGCTAGGGAGACACCGAGAAGCTCCTACGAGCAGTTCTTC
D gene: NA; clone size: few; V gene: TRBV20-1; J gene: TRBJ2-7; CDR3 protein: CSAGHEQYF; CDR3 DNA: TGCAGTGCTGGGCACGAGCAGTACTTC
D gene: NA; clone size: once; V gene: TRBV6-6; J gene: TRBJ2-7; CDR3 protein: CASSLETFRENYEQYF; CDR3 DNA: TGTGCCAGCAGTCTGGAGACTTTCAGGGAAAACTACGAGCAGTACTTC
D gene: TRBD2; clone size: few; V gene: TRBV12-5; J gene: TRBJ2-7; CDR3 protein: CASALLAGHSYEQYF; CDR3 DNA: TGTGCTAGTGCCCTACTAGCGGGCCATTCCTACGAGCAGTACTTC
D gene: NA; clone size: NA; V gene: TRBV5-6; J gene: TRBJ2-1; CDR3 protein: CASNEGGGTTYNEQFF; CDR3 DNA: TGTGCCAGCAACGAGGGAGGAGGGACCACCTACAATGAGCAGTTCTTC
D gene: NA; clone size: few; V gene: TRBV7-2; J gene: TRBJ1-2; CDR3 protein: CASSFSGAGQTILYGYTF; CDR3 DNA: TGTGCCAGCAGCTTTTCGGGCGCAGGACAGACTATTTTATATGGCTACACCTTC
D gene: TRBD1; clone size: NA; V gene: TRBV7-2; J gene: TRBJ2-5; CDR3 protein: CASENRGRLETQYF; CDR3 DNA: TGTGCCAGCGAGAACAGGGGTCGTTTAGAGACCCAGTACTTC
D gene: NA; clone size: NA; V gene: TRBV12-3/TRBV12-4; J gene: TRBJ1-6; CDR3 protein: CASSLARGVRSPLHF; CDR3 DNA: TGTGCCAGCAGTTTAGCCCGGGGAGTAAGGTCACCCCTCCACTTT
D gene: NA; clone size: NA; V gene: TRBV4-3; J gene: TRBJ1-4; CDR3 protein: CASSQERANEKLFF; CDR3 DNA: TGCGCCAGCAGCCAAGAGAGAGCTAATGAAAAACTGTTTTTT
D gene: NA; clone size: few; V gene: TRBV7-2; J gene: TRBJ1-6; CDR3 protein: CASSLATVSRDSPLHF; CDR3 DNA: TGTGCCAGCAGCTTAGCAACAGTCTCAAGGGATTCACCCCTCCACTTT
D gene: NA; clone size: NA; V gene: TRBV12-3/TRBV12-4; J gene: TRBJ2-4; CDR3 protein: CASSLNNQGNIQYF; CDR3 DNA: TGTGCCAGCAGTTTGAATAACCAGGGAAACATTCAGTACTTC
D gene: NA; clone size: NA; V gene: TRBV5-6; J gene: TRBJ2-1; CDR3 protein: CASSLAAGIYNEQFF; CDR3 DNA: TGTGCCAGCAGCTTGGCCGCGGGGATTTACAATGAGCAGTTCTTC
D gene: NA; clone size: once; V gene: TRBV5-1; J gene: TRBJ2-4; CDR3 protein: CASSSNREKKYF; CDR3 DNA: TGCGCCAGCAGTTCCAACAGGGAGAAGAAGTACTTC
D gene: NA; clone size: NA; V gene: TRBV15; J gene: TRBJ2-3; CDR3 protein: CATSRDPLSGDTQYF; CDR3 DNA: TGTGCCACCAGCAGAGATCCCCTAAGTGGAGATACGCAGTATTTT
D gene: NA; clone size: once; V gene: TRBV7-9; J gene: TRBJ1-2; CDR3 protein: CASSFLETSPNYGYTF; CDR3 DNA: TGTGCCAGCAGCTTTCTAGAGACATCCCCTAACTATGGCTACACCTTC
D gene: NA; clone size: many; V gene: TRBV29-1; J gene: TRBJ2-7; CDR3 protein: CSVVSSGRYEQYF; CDR3 DNA: TGCAGCGTTGTATCCAGCGGACGCTACGAGCAGTACTTC
D gene: NA; clone size: few; V gene: TRBV20-1; J gene: TRBJ2-1; CDR3 protein: CSARASGYEQFF; CDR3 DNA: TGCAGTGCTAGGGCCTCAGGGTATGAGCAGTTCTTC
D gene: NA; clone size: NA; V gene: TRBV28; J gene: TRBJ1-2; CDR3 protein: CANTRPWGWDYGYTF; CDR3 DNA: TGTGCCAACACCCGGCCGTGGGGTTGGGACTATGGCTACACCTTC
D gene: NA; clone size: NA; V gene: TRBV28; J gene: TRBJ1-5; CDR3 protein: CASIYADFNSNQPQHF; CDR3 DNA: TGTGCCAGCATTTATGCAGATTTTAATAGCAATCAGCCCCAGCATTTT
D gene: NA; clone size: few; V gene: TRBV7-9; J gene: TRBJ1-1; CDR3 protein: CASSLGSEDTEAFF; CDR3 DNA: TGTGCCAGCAGCTTAGGGTCGGAAGACACTGAAGCTTTCTTT
D gene: NA; clone size: few; V gene: TRBV20-1; J gene: TRBJ2-3; CDR3 protein: CSARVGRTSTDTQYF; CDR3 DNA: TGCAGTGCTAGAGTTGGGAGGACATCCACAGATACGCAGTATTTT
D gene: NA; clone size: few; V gene: TRBV20-1; J gene: TRBJ2-6; CDR3 protein: CSARGHEAGANVQTF; CDR3 DNA: TGCAGTGCTAGGGGACACGAGGCTGGGGCCAACGTCCAGACTTTC
D gene: TRBD2; clone size: NA; V gene: TRBV30; J gene: TRBJ2-1; CDR3 protein: CAWSVGGRAGNEQFF; CDR3 DNA: TGTGCCTGGAGTGTGGGCGGGAGGGCCGGAAATGAGCAGTTCTTC